Each of the 23 T cell receptor beta chains below was sequenced from the same sample in a study of CD8 T cells in Susac syndrome. Reverse transcription used about 0.5 to 1 ug RNA and random hexamers. MiXCR was run by TCRdb on the immunoSEQ multiplex PCR reads, yielding one entry per CDR3 protein. This sample has about 280,000 distinct CDR3 sequences; approximately 84% occur once, and the top ten carry over 0.09%. What was sequenced was CD8+ T cells from PBMCs. Source of these receptors: a human donor with multiple sclerosis.

This chain joins TRBV25-1 and TRBJ2-7; no clear D gene. Germline CDR1 MGHDK, CDR2 SYGVNS. The CDR3 length is 12 residues. V lost 1 base and J 2 bases, leaving 3 bases between the germline ends. For the CDR3, the DNA is TGTGCCAGCAGTGAATTCACCTACGAGCAGTACTTC. This translates into CASSEFTYEQYF.

The chain couples TRBV30 to TRBJ2-3, with 8 bases fitting TRBD2. CDR1 is GTSNPN and CDR2 is SVGIG in the germline V gene (reference sequence). The trim removed 0 bases at V and 2 bases at J, leaving 7 bases unmatched. The CDR3 totals 16 residues. CDR3 nucleotides: TGTGCCTGGAGTGTAAAGCGGGAGACTTACACAGATACGCAGTATTTT. Translation gives CAWSVKRETYTDTQYF.

The V gene is TRBV28, the J gene TRBJ1-5, with D possibly matching TRBD1 (6 bases). Germline-derived CDR1 and CDR2 are MDHEN and SYDVKM. The CDR3 sequence is 15 residues long. DNA of the CDR3: TGTGCTTCAGGTTCTCGGACAGAGGTTTATCAGCCCCAGCATTTT. It translates to CASGSRTEVYQPQHF. Full variable domain (rest looked up from reference TRBV28 and TRBJ1-5): DVKVTQSSRYLVKRTGEKVFLECVQDMDHENMFWYRQDPGLGLRLIYFSYDVKMKEKGDIPEGYSVSREKKERFSLILESASTNQTSMYLCASGSRTEVYQPQHFGDGTRLSIL.

The V gene is TRBV7-9, the J gene TRBJ2-3; 7 bases agree with TRBD1. V was pared by 5 bases and J by 4 bases, with 9 bases of the junction left unmatched. CDR1 and CDR2 from the germline V gene are SEHNR and FQNEAQ (reference sequence). This CDR3 spans 15 amino acids. The CDR3 is CASSPPGTDADTQYF. The CDR3 DNA is TGTGCCAGCAGCCCCCCCGGGACAGATGCAGATACGCAGTATTTT.

The V call is TRBV27, the J call TRBJ1-1; D unclear. CDR1 MNHEY and CDR2 SMNVEV come from the germline V gene (reference sequence). V shed 1 base and J shed 1 base, with 7 bases lying between them. The CDR3 runs to 14 residues. The CDR3 nucleotides are TGTGCCAGCAGTTTATTCGGGGAGAACACTGAAGCTTTCTTT. This translates into CASSLFGENTEAFF.

V and J are TRBV9 and TRBJ2-2; D tentatively reads TRBD1 or TRBD2 (5 bases each). Germline V gene data show CDR1 as SGDLS and CDR2 as YYNGEE. This CDR3 spans 17 amino acids. Trimming removed 5 bases from V and 0 bases from J, with 17 bases in between. CDR3 residues: CASRGDPGTPNTGELFF. CDR3 sequence (DNA): TGTGCCAGCAGGGGGGACCCCGGGACGCCGAACACCGGGGAGCTGTTTTTT. Full variable domain (missing parts from reference TRBV9 and TRBJ2-2): DSGVTQTPKHLITATGQRVTLRCSPRSGDLSVYWYQQSLDQGLQFLIQYYNGEERAKGNILERFSAQQFPDLHSELNLSSLELGDSALYFCASRGDPGTPNTGELFFGEGSRLTVL.

This chain joins TRBV20-1 and TRBJ2-5; no clear D. V lost 0 bases and J lost 6, with 14 bases in between. Germline assignment: CDR1 DFQATT and CDR2 SNEGSKA (reference sequence). The CDR3 contains 14 residues. For the CDR3, the DNA is TGCAGTGCTAGAGATTCGTTGGGAAGGAAGACCCAGTACTTC. Its protein is CSARDSLGRKTQYF.

The chain is built from TRBV9 and TRBJ2-7, with D possibly TRBD2 on 6 matching bases. CDR1 and CDR2 (germline): SGDLS, YYNGEE. This CDR3 spans 13 amino acids. V shed 4 bases and J shed 5 bases, with 13 bases lying between them. The CDR3 DNA sequence: TGTGCCAGCAGCCCCTCCGGCGGGGACGAGCAGTACTTC. Its translation is CASSPSGGDEQYF.

The rearrangement joins TRBV6-5 to TRBJ2-2; no firm D call. Germline V lookup: CDR1 MNHEY, CDR2 SVGAGI. The CDR3 covers 14 residues. V lost 6 bases and J lost 4, with 12 bases in between. The CDR3 sequence: CASSPGSSTGELFF. Here the CDR3 DNA reads TGTGCCAGCAGCCCCGGGTCCAGCACCGGGGAGCTGTTTTTT.

This chain links TRBV4-1 with TRBJ1-5, with 7 bases that match TRBD1. This CDR3 is 16 amino acids long. Trimming cost V 0 bases and J 3 bases; bases outside gene matches: 5. CDR1 and CDR2 (germline): MGHRA, YSYEKL. CDR3 coding DNA: TGCGCCAGCAGCCAAGAACCGGGACAGCACAATCAGCCCCAGCATTTT. Its translation is CASSQEPGQHNQPQHF.

This chain uses TRBV20-1 with TRBJ1-1, with a possible D match to TRBD1 (6 bases). CDR3 length: 11 residues. V was shortened by 7 bases and J by 2 bases, with 8 bases between the two germline ends. Germline V CDR1 and CDR2: DFQATT, SNEGSKA (reference sequence). CDR3 sequence (DNA): TGCAGTGGGGACATCAACACTGAAGCTTTCTTT. Translating gives CSGDINTEAFF.

The chain couples TRBV28 to TRBJ2-7; TRBD2 might be the D (5 bases). The V gene lost 4 bases and the J gene lost 1 base, with 8 bases spanning the gap. CDR1 is MDHEN, CDR2 SYDVKM, per germline. The CDR3 loop spans 13 amino acids. The chain's CDR3 is CASSYQRSYEQYF. CDR3 coding DNA: TGTGCCAGCAGTTATCAGCGGTCCTACGAGCAGTACTTC.

V is TRBV5-6 and J is TRBJ1-2, with 8 positions matching TRBD1. CDR1 is SGHDT and CDR2 is YYEEEE in the germline V gene. The junction had 2 bases not matched to a gene; V was cut back by 2 bases and J by 2 bases. This CDR3 contains 14 residues. CDR3 in amino acids: CASSFGQGNYGYTF. CDR3 in DNA: TGTGCCAGCAGCTTCGGACAGGGCAACTATGGCTACACCTTC.

V gene TRBV7-3 combines with J gene TRBJ2-1, with D perhaps matching TRBD1 (5 bases). The CDR3 has 12 amino acids. The germline V gene has CDR1 SGHTA and CDR2 FQGTGA. The V end lost 5 bases, the J end lost 5 bases, and 7 bases lay between the germline ends. CDR3 nucleotide sequence: TGTGCCAGCAGCCACAGGAACAATGAGCAGTTCTTC. Protein product: CASSHRNNEQFF. The variable domain in full, completed from reference TRBV7-3 and TRBJ2-1, reads GAGVSQTPSNKVTEKGKYVELRCDPISGHTALYWYRQSLGQGPEFLIYFQGTGAADDSGLPNDRFFAVRPEGSVSTLKIQRTERGDSAVYLCASSHRNNEQFFGPGTRLTVL.

J is TRBJ2-1 and V is TRBV19; D is ambiguous. The CDR3 covers 14 residues. Germline CDR1 and CDR2: LNHDA and SQIVND (reference sequence). V was trimmed by 5 bases and J by 6 bases, leaving 14 bases between them. Here the CDR3 reads CASSARKRPNEQFF. The CDR3 nucleotides are TGTGCCAGTAGTGCTCGAAAAAGACCCAATGAGCAGTTCTTC.

The chain links TRBV29-1 to TRBJ2-2; 10 positions match TRBD2. Trimming cost V 3 bases and J 2 bases; bases outside gene matches: 6. Looked up from germline, CDR1 is SQVTM and CDR2 is ANQGSEA. This CDR3 is built from 16 residues. The CDR3 DNA is TGCAGCGTTGAGGGACTAGCGTACCCAAACACCGGGGAGCTGTTTTTT. It codes for CSVEGLAYPNTGELFF.

The chain couples TRBV5-4 to TRBJ2-7, with a possible D match to TRBD2 (5 bases). The V and J ends lost 3 bases and 4 bases respectively, with 17 bases between them. The CDR3 is 15 residues long. Germline CDR1 and CDR2: SGHNT and YYREEE (reference sequence). The CDR3 nucleotides are TGTGCCAGCAGCTATAAGACTGCGGGCCCTTACGAGCAGTACTTC. Protein: CASSYKTAGPYEQYF.

The rearrangement links TRBV5-5 to TRBJ2-1; 8 bases map to TRBD1. V trimming: 3 bases; J trimming: 8 bases; junction bases outside the gene matches: 7. Per germline, CDR1 SGHKS and CDR2 YYEKEE (reference sequence). This CDR3 is 14 amino acids long. CDR3 sequence reads: CASSWYRGSDEQFF. For the CDR3, the DNA is TGTGCCAGCAGCTGGTACAGGGGGAGCGATGAGCAGTTCTTC.

V is TRBV11-2 and J is TRBJ1-2, with D hard to call. The CDR3 length is 15 residues. V lost 1 base, J lost 0 bases, and 9 bases lay in between. CDR1 and CDR2 from the germline V gene are SGHAT and FQNNGV. The CDR3 DNA sequence: TGTGCCAGCAGCTTAGCGGTATGGCCTAACTATGGCTACACCTTC. Its translation: CASSLAVWPNYGYTF.

CDR3 amino acids: CASSNGPVGETQYF. CDR3 in DNA: TGTGCCAGCAGCAACGGACCAGTCGGGGAGACCCAGTACTTC. The chain combines TRBV5-5 with TRBJ2-5, with unresolved D. Trimming cost V 4 bases and J 5 bases, with 15 bases left between them. The germline gives CDR1 SGHKS, CDR2 YYEKEE (reference sequence). This CDR3 is 14 amino acids long.

The rearrangement uses TRBV13 and TRBJ2-3; the match to TRBD2 covers 8 bases. V was clipped by 5 bases and J by 2 bases; unmatched bases: 9. This CDR3 spans 16 amino acids. CDR1 PRHDT and CDR2 FYEKMQ come from the germline V gene (reference sequence). For the CDR3, the DNA is TGTGCCAGCAGCCCCACGACTAGCGAGTACACAGATACGCAGTATTTT. It codes for CASSPTTSEYTDTQYF. The full variable domain, with the rest looked up from reference TRBV13 and TRBJ2-3, is AAGVIQSPRHLIKEKRETATLKCYPIPRHDTVYWYQQGPGQDPQFLISFYEKMQSDKGSIPDRFSAQQFSDYHSELNMSSLELGDSALYFCASSPTTSEYTDTQYFGPGTRLTVL.

As concerns this clonotype: A much bigger clone sits one base away, suggesting this may be a read error. The chain combines TRBV7-9 with TRBJ2-2; no clear D gene. This CDR3 is 12 amino acids long. Between the trimmed V and J ends, which lost 6 bases and 0 bases, there was a span of 2 bases. The germline gives CDR1 SEHNR, CDR2 FQNEAQ (reference sequence). This CDR3 is CASRSNTGELFF. Here the CDR3 DNA reads TGTGCCAGCAGATCGAACACCGGGGAGCTGTTTTTT. Together with reference TRBV7-9 and TRBJ2-2, the CDR3 gives the full variable domain: DTGVSQNPRHKITKRGQNVTFRCDPISEHNRLYWYRQTLGQGPEFLTYFQNEAQLEKSRLLSDRFSAERPKGSFSTLEIQRTEQGDSAMYLCASRSNTGELFFGEGSRLTVL.

The gene calls are TRBV9 and TRBJ2-7; D unresolved. This CDR3 is built from 15 residues. The V gene lost 0 bases and the J gene lost 0 bases, with 10 bases spanning the gap. Germline V gene data show CDR1 as SGDLS and CDR2 as YYNGEE. The CDR3 here is CASSVAAANSYEQYF. As DNA, the CDR3 is TGTGCCAGCAGCGTAGCTGCGGCAAACTCCTACGAGCAGTACTTC. The entire variable domain, with the rest obtained from reference TRBV9 and TRBJ2-7, is as follows: DSGVTQTPKHLITATGQRVTLRCSPRSGDLSVYWYQQSLDQGLQFLIQYYNGEERAKGNILERFSAQQFPDLHSELNLSSLELGDSALYFCASSVAAANSYEQYFGPGTRLTVT.